Listed here are 8 T cell receptor beta chains from one sample, sequenced in a study of T cells in tuberculosis. The protocol was immunoSEQ multiplex PCR, while the TCRdb copy is restricted to in-frame clones and leaves out a portion. Here the sample spans about 43,000 clones, approximately 94% being singletons. The sequenced sample consisted of PBMCs. The receptor set was obtained from a donor between 10 and 35 years old with latent tuberculosis or without tuberculosis infection. Some clones in this sample may be carry-over from other donors' samples.

This clone occurred once. The CDR3 loop reads CASSLRGGSTTGELFF. CDR3 DNA sequence: TGTGCCAGCAGTTTAAGAGGGGGATCGACCACCGGGGAGCTGTTTTTT. The rearrangement joins TRBV28 to TRBJ2-2; tentative D call: TRBD1 (6 bases). Germline CDR1 reads MDHEN; CDR2 reads SYDVKM. V was pared by 2 bases and J by 4 bases, with 14 bases between. The length of the CDR3 is 16 residues.

The CDR3 bases are TGTGCCAGCAGCTCTCTAGCGGGAGGGCCGCTAGATACGCAGTATTTT. Protein sequence: CASSSLAGGPLDTQYF. This chain uses TRBV5-8 with TRBJ2-3; TRBD2 matches at 12 bases. The V segment lost 3 bases and the J segment 5 bases; nucleotides outside the gene matches: 7. The germline gives CDR1 SGHTS, CDR2 YDEGEE. The CDR3 consists of 16 residues. The whole variable domain, filled in from reference TRBV5-8 and TRBJ2-3, reads EAGVTQSPTHLIKTRGQQATLRCSPISGHTSVYWYQQALGLGLQFLLWYDEGEERNRGNFPPRFSGRQFPNYSSELNVNALELEDSALYLCASSSLAGGPLDTQYFGPGTRLTVL.

V usage is TRBV29-1 and J usage is TRBJ2-2, with D perhaps TRBD1 (6 bases). The CDR3 has 16 amino acids. The germline V gene encodes CDR1 SQVTM and CDR2 ANQGSEA. V was shortened by 3 bases and J by 3 bases, with 17 bases between the two germline ends. The CDR3 nucleotides are TGCAGCGTTGACGGCAGGGGTTGGACGGACACCGGGGAGCTGTTTTTT. Its translation: CSVDGRGWTDTGELFF.

The rearrangement joins TRBV5-1 to TRBJ1-1; TRBD1 is a possible D gene (5 bases). With 1 base removed from V and 6 bases from J, the gap between germline ends came to 10 bases. The length of the CDR3 is 13 residues. Looked up from germline, CDR1 is SGHRS and CDR2 is YFSETQ. CDR3 region: CASSLSRVAEAFF. The CDR3 DNA reads as TGCGCCAGCAGCTTGTCCAGGGTCGCTGAAGCTTTCTTT. Looking up the rest from reference TRBV5-1 and TRBJ1-1 gives the full variable domain: KAGVTQTPRYLIKTRGQQVTLSCSPISGHRSVSWYQQTPGQGLQFLFEYFSETQRNKGNFPGRFSGRQFSNSRSEMNVSTLELGDSALYLCASSLSRVAEAFFGQGTRLTVV.

The V call is TRBV28, the J call TRBJ1-2; a possible D gene is TRBD1 (5 bases). In germline, CDR1 is MDHEN, CDR2 SYDVKM. The CDR3 covers 13 residues. V shed 3 bases and J shed 2 bases, with 7 bases lying between them. CDR3 sequence: CASSLGGNYGYTF. In DNA form, the CDR3 reads TGTGCCAGCAGTTTGGGGGGGAACTATGGCTACACCTTC.

The chain has TRBV19 and TRBJ1-2; D is perhaps TRBD1 (5 bases). Trimming cost V 5 bases and J 3 bases, with 16 bases left between them. From germline, CDR1 is LNHDA and CDR2 SQIVND (reference sequence). This CDR3 is 15 amino acids long. The CDR3 bases are TGTGCCAGTAGTGAAGGGGTCCCAGATTACTATGGCTACACCTTC. This gives the protein CASSEGVPDYYGYTF.

The chain joins TRBV19 to TRBJ2-5; TRBD2 might be the D (5 bases). The CDR3 totals 14 residues. V lost 5 bases and J 1 base, leaving 11 bases between the germline ends. In germline, CDR1 is LNHDA, CDR2 SQIVND (reference sequence). The CDR3 region has the DNA TGTGCCAGTAGTCTCGGGGTCACCCAAGAGACCCAGTACTTC. Protein product: CASSLGVTQETQYF.

The CDR3 is CAITAGLSSSGANVLTF. CDR3 nucleotides: TGTGCCATCACGGCAGGGCTGTCCTCCTCAGGGGCCAACGTCCTGACTTTC. J is TRBJ2-6 and V is TRBV10-3; weak D call: TRBD1 (5 bases). Germline loops: CDR1 ENHRY, CDR2 SYGVKD. Trimming removed 7 bases from V and 4 bases from J, with 20 bases in between. The CDR3 spans 17 residues.